A selection of T cell receptor beta chains follows, all from one sample in a study of blood T cell repertoires in COVID-19. The method was immunoSEQ multiplex PCR; TCRdb's version includes in-frame clones alone and lacks a portion of them. Here the sample spans 210,000 or so clones, 75% to 90% being singletons. Source material: peripheral blood. All receptors come from a woman aged 40 to 50 with acute or convalescent COVID-19. The CDR3 runs from the conserved cysteine through the conserved F or W. Fields, in order: clone size, J gene, D gene, V gene, CDR3 DNA, CDR3 protein. A D gene is named only where the DNA matches it firmly. Clone size is shown for a subset of rows, as once, few, many or a class of expanded clone.

. TRBJ1-5 . TRBV9 TGTGCCAGCAGCCGGGGTTCGGGGGTGGGCGGCAATCAGCCCCAGCATTTT CASSRGSGVGGNQPQHF
. TRBJ1-2 TRBD1 TRBV19 TGTGCCAGTAGACAAGTTCCCCCGGACAGGGCAGAATATGGCTACACCTTC CASRQVPPDRAEYGYTF
. TRBJ2-1 TRBD2 TRBV4-1 TGCGCCAGCAGCCAAGACGGGCGGGGGGGCGGATACTACAATGAGCAGTTCTTC CASSQDGRGGGYYNEQFF
. TRBJ1-6 . TRBV7-2 TGTGCCAGCAGCTCCGCCCCCCCTAGCTCCTATAATTCACCCCTCCACTTT CASSSAPPSSYNSPLHF
. TRBJ1-3 . TRBV9 TGTGCCAGCAGCGCGGGGGGCTCTGGAAACACCATATATTTT CASSAGGSGNTIYF
. TRBJ2-1 . TRBV21-1 TGTGCCAGCAGCCGCCGAGCAGGGAGGGATCTGGATGAGCAGTTCTTC CASSRRAGRDLDEQFF
. TRBJ2-1 TRBD1 TRBV10-3 TGTGCCATCTTAGACAGGGGCAATGAGCAGTTCTTC CAILDRGNEQFF
. TRBJ2-3 . TRBV2 TGTGCCAGCAGTGAAGGGGCAGGTGCCGATACGCAGTATTTT CASSEGAGADTQYF
. TRBJ2-1 TRBD2 TRBV29-1 TGCAGCGGACGAACGGGGGGGCGCCCCGATGAGCAGTTCTTC CSGRTGGRPDEQFF
. TRBJ1-1 . TRBV7-9 TGTGCCAGCAGCTCACAGCCCACTGAAGCTTTCTTT CASSSQPTEAFF
. TRBJ2-5 TRBD2 TRBV7-8 TGTGCCAGCAGCTTAGTCGCTAGCGGGGGGCTCCGTGAAACCCAGTACTTC CASSLVASGGLRETQYF
. TRBJ1-1 . TRBV5-5 TGTGCCAGCAGCTTTCGGCAGGGCTGGAACACTGAAGCTTTCTTT CASSFRQGWNTEAFF
. TRBJ2-3 . TRBV9 TGTGCCAGCAGCGTAGGATTGGGGGGAACAGATACGCAGTATTTT CASSVGLGGTDTQYF
. TRBJ2-3 . TRBV7-9 TGTGCCAGCAGCTTAATGATAGTAGATACGCAGTATTTT CASSLMIVDTQYF
. TRBJ1-1 . TRBV7-8 TGTGCCAGCAGCTTACAGATGAACACTGAAGCTTTCTTT CASSLQMNTEAFF
. TRBJ1-1 . TRBV5-1 TGCGCCAGCAGCTCAGGGACAAATTTAGAAGCTTTCTTT CASSSGTNLEAFF
. TRBJ1-2 TRBD1 TRBV11-2 TGTGCCAGCAGCATAGGACAGGGGGCAGGCTATGGCTACACCTTC CASSIGQGAGYGYTF
. TRBJ1-1 . TRBV30 TGTGCCTGGAGTGGGGGGCGCGGGACTGAAGCTTTCTTT CAWSGGRGTEAFF
. TRBJ1-6 . TRBV7-6 TGTGCCAGCAGCTTAAGCGTGGATTCACCCCTCCACTTT CASSLSVDSPLHF
. TRBJ2-3 TRBD2 TRBV5-1 TGCGCCAGCAGCGAACGCGGGGGGGCGGGCACAGATACGCAGTATTTT CASSERGGAGTDTQYF
. TRBJ1-2 TRBD1 TRBV12-3/TRBV12-4 TGTGCCAGCTCGACAGGGTCAAACTATGGCTACACCTTC CASSTGSNYGYTF
. TRBJ1-2 TRBD1 TRBV9 TGTGCCAGCAGAAAGACAGGGGGACGTGGCTACACCTTC CASRKTGGRGYTF
. TRBJ1-2 TRBD1 TRBV7-9 TGTGCCAGCAGCTTAGCGCAACAGGGGGCGGGTGGCTACACCTTC CASSLAQQGAGGYTF
. TRBJ1-1 TRBD1 TRBV6-6 TGTGCCAGCAGTGCGGACAGGCGACGCTTAATGGGAGCTTTCTTT CASSADRRRLMGAFF
. TRBJ1-2 TRBD1 TRBV19 TGTGCCAGTAGTATTGGGACAGGTGGACCCTATGGCTACACCTTC CASSIGTGGPYGYTF
. TRBJ1-5 . TRBV15 TGTGCCACCAGCAGAGAGAGGAATAGCAATCAGCCCCAGCATTTT CATSRERNSNQPQHF
. TRBJ1-2 . TRBV19 TGTGCCAGTAGATTACTTAACTATGGCTACACCTTC CASRLLNYGYTF
. TRBJ1-2 TRBD1 TRBV28 TGTGCCAGCAGTTCAGGGGGCAGCTATGGCTACACCTTC CASSSGGSYGYTF
. TRBJ2-1 TRBD2 TRBV7-8 TGTGCCAGCAGGCAGACTAGCGGGGGGGCCGGTGAGCAGTTCTTC CASRQTSGGAGEQFF
. TRBJ2-1 . TRBV30 TGTGCCTGGAGTGTCAGGTATGAGCAGTTCTTC CAWSVRYEQFF
. TRBJ1-5 TRBD1 TRBV19 TGTGCCAGTAGTAGGGCAGGGGGTCAGCCCCAGCATTTT CASSRAGGQPQHF
. TRBJ2-4 TRBD2 TRBV2 TGTGCCAGCAGTGAATGGGGGGGAGGAGAGGCCAAAAACATTCAGTACTTC CASSEWGGGEAKNIQYF
. TRBJ1-2 . TRBV29-1 TGCAGCGTTGTGGAGAACTATGGCTACACCTTC CSVVENYGYTF
once TRBJ1-1 . TRBV11-2 TGTGCCAGCAGCTTTCACCCGGGGGAAGCTTTCTTT CASSFHPGEAFF
. TRBJ1-2 . TRBV23-1 TGCGCCAGCAGTCACATGACTGTCGGGTGGCTCTATGGCTACACCTTC CASSHMTVGWLYGYTF
. TRBJ2-1 . TRBV18 TGTGCCAGCTCACCACCGAACGGAGGGTCTGAGCAGTTCTTC CASSPPNGGSEQFF
. TRBJ1-1 . TRBV29-1 TGCAGCGGCGTGAGGAACTTGAACACTGAAGCTTTCTTT CSGVRNLNTEAFF
. TRBJ1-1 . TRBV5-4 TGTGCCAGCAGCTCCCTCTCTATAGCGGCTAACACTGAAGCTTTCTTT CASSSLSIAANTEAFF
. TRBJ1-2 TRBD1 TRBV6-1 TGTGCCAGCAGTGATGGACAGGGGGCAGGTGGCTACACCTTC CASSDGQGAGGYTF
. TRBJ1-4 . TRBV7-6 TGTGCCAGCAGCTCACCTTACCGGGGAAAGAATGAAAAACTGTTTTTT CASSSPYRGKNEKLFF
. TRBJ1-1 TRBD1 TRBV6-5 TGTGCCACCAAATTTTCGGGACAGATGAACACTGAAGCTTTCTTT CATKFSGQMNTEAFF
. TRBJ1-1 TRBD1 TRBV30 TGTGCCTGGAGTCCGACCTCGGACAGGGTAGGCACTGAAGCTTTCTTT CAWSPTSDRVGTEAFF
. TRBJ1-1 TRBD1 TRBV6-4 TGTGCCAGCAGTGACGGGACAGGAGGTAACACTGAAGCTTTCTTT CASSDGTGGNTEAFF
. TRBJ1-4 . TRBV11-2 TGTGCCAGCAGCTCCTCAGGGCTTAATGAAAAACTGTTTTTT CASSSSGLNEKLFF
. TRBJ1-3 TRBD1 TRBV5-1 TGCGCCAGCAGTACAGGGGACGGAAACACCATATATTTT CASSTGDGNTIYF
. TRBJ1-1 . TRBV7-3 TGTGCCAGCAGCAGACAGAAGAACACTGAAGCTTTCTTT CASSRQKNTEAFF
. TRBJ2-3 TRBD2 TRBV9 TGTGCCAGCAGCCTGGGGGGGGGTCTAAGCACAGATACGCAGTATTTT CASSLGGGLSTDTQYF
few TRBJ2-1 . TRBV6-1 TGTGCCAGCAGTGAGGAGACAGGTGTTTACAATGAGCAGTTCTTC CASSEETGVYNEQFF
. TRBJ2-1 TRBD1 TRBV2 TGTGCCAGCAGTGAAGCGCTTCTTCGGACAGGGGGGTTCTTC CASSEALLRTGGFF
. TRBJ1-3 . TRBV2 TGTGCCAGCAGTGTAAGAGGGTCTGGAAACACCATATATTTT CASSVRGSGNTIYF
. TRBJ2-3 TRBD2 TRBV19 TGTGCCAGTACCCTAGCGGGGGTCACAGATACGCAGTATTTT CASTLAGVTDTQYF
. TRBJ2-3 . TRBV5-1 TGCGCCAGCAGCTTGATGGCGGCAAGCACAGATACGCAGTATTTT CASSLMAASTDTQYF